Below, 18 T cell receptor beta chains from the same sample are listed, as sequenced in a study of blood T cells in healthy people across ages. It was with a sample-barcoded 5' primer and a J-beta primer mix that a second PCR of roughly 7 to 12 cycles was run. TCRdb fed the 5' RACE reads into MiXCR, producing one record per CDR3 protein. The sample lists around 620,000 distinct CDR3 sequences; 25% to 30% were seen once. The material sequenced was blood. These receptors all come from a woman in her sixties or seventies in good health.

The chain has TRBV12-3 or TRBV12-4 and TRBJ1-2, with 8 bases fitting TRBD1. Trimming at V came to 8 bases and at J to 0 bases, leaving 8 bases not matched to a gene. This CDR3 is 15 amino acids long. The DNA for the CDR3 is TGTGCCAGCGCGGGACAGGTATCCACTAACTATGGCTACACCTTC. Encoded protein: CASAGQVSTNYGYTF.

V gene TRBV25-1 combines with J gene TRBJ1-2, with TRBD1 matching over 11 bases. In germline, CDR1 is MGHDK, CDR2 SYGVNS. V was clipped by 1 base and J by 6 bases; unmatched bases: 4. The CDR3 loop spans 15 amino acids. CDR3 coding DNA: TGTGCCAGCAGTGAATCCGGGACAGGGGGTCATGGCTACACCTTC. Protein: CASSESGTGGHGYTF.

The chain carries TRBV5-4 and TRBJ2-7, with TRBD1 identical over 12 bases. Germline CDR1 is SGHNT and CDR2 is YYREEE (reference sequence). CDR3 size: 14 residues. V lost 3 bases, J lost 5 bases, and 3 bases stayed unmatched. The DNA for the CDR3 is TGTGCCAGCAGCTGGGACAGGGGGCTCAACGAGCAGTACTTC. Translated, it gives CASSWDRGLNEQYF.

The chain recombines TRBV11-2 with TRBJ1-2; D not resolved. The germline V gene encodes CDR1 SGHAT and CDR2 FQNNGV. V lost 0 bases and J lost 5, with 16 bases in between. CDR3 length: 16 amino acids. The chain's CDR3 is CASSLDPSIHGYGYTF. The CDR3 DNA is TGTGCCAGCAGCTTAGACCCTTCCATACATGGGTATGGCTACACCTTC.

The sample holds a few counts of this clonotype. J is TRBJ1-4 and V is TRBV5-1; no firm D call. Germline CDR1 reads SGHRS; CDR2 reads YFSETQ. The V and J ends lost 3 bases and 4 bases respectively, with 10 bases between them. This CDR3 is built from 14 residues. The CDR3 reads CASSSGEFNEKLFF. CDR3 in DNA: TGCGCCAGCAGCTCCGGAGAGTTTAATGAAAAACTGTTTTTT.

This sequence joins TRBV4-3 and TRBJ1-3; D ambiguous. From germline, CDR1 is LGHNA and CDR2 YSLEER. Between the trimmed V and J ends, which lost 1 base and 1 base, there was a span of 8 bases. The CDR3 consists of 15 residues. The DNA for the CDR3 is TGCGCCAGCAGCCAAGCGGCACAGTCTGGAAACACCATATATTTT. Translated, it gives CASSQAAQSGNTIYF.

This chain uses TRBV4-3 with TRBJ2-7; D may be TRBD1 (5 bases). Per germline, CDR1 LGHNA and CDR2 YSLEER. V lost 1 base to trimming and J lost 6 bases, with 13 bases between them. CDR3 size: 14 residues. This CDR3 is CASSQATGRSEQYF. The CDR3 coding sequence is TGCGCCAGCAGCCAAGCTACAGGTCGATCCGAGCAGTACTTC.

This sequence joins TRBV20-1 and TRBJ2-5, with 7 bases that match TRBD1. Looked up from germline, CDR1 is DFQATT and CDR2 is SNEGSKA (reference sequence). The trim removed 0 bases at V and 4 bases at J, leaving 5 bases unmatched. The CDR3 totals 14 residues. CDR3 protein: CSAREPTGRETQYF. CDR3 nucleotide sequence: TGCAGTGCTAGAGAGCCGACAGGGAGAGAGACCCAGTACTTC.

This clonotype was observed a few times. The CDR3, as DNA: TGTGCCACCCGACAGGGGCGGCCCTACGAGCAGTACTTC. Protein sequence: CATRQGRPYEQYF. The gene calls are TRBV24-1 and TRBJ2-7, with 8 bases fitting TRBD1. This CDR3 comprises 13 residues. The trim removed 9 bases at V and 2 bases at J, leaving 5 bases unmatched. Germline assignment: CDR1 KGHDR and CDR2 SFDVKD.

The CDR3 DNA follows: TGCGCCAGCAGCTTGATGTCTACGGGGGGATTCACAGATACGCAGTATTTT. Protein: CASSLMSTGGFTDTQYF. The chain combines TRBV5-1 with TRBJ2-3; 7 positions match TRBD2. Germline-derived CDR1 and CDR2 are SGHRS and YFSETQ. This CDR3 is 17 amino acids long. V lost 1 base to trimming and J lost 2 bases; unmatched junction nucleotides: 10. The full variable domain, its missing parts supplied by reference TRBV5-1 and TRBJ2-3, is KAGVTQTPRYLIKTRGQQVTLSCSPISGHRSVSWYQQTPGQGLQFLFEYFSETQRNKGNFPGRFSGRQFSNSRSEMNVSTLELGDSALYLCASSLMSTGGFTDTQYFGPGTRLTVL.

The chain recombines TRBV20-1 with TRBJ1-4; D is unclear. This CDR3 is built from 12 residues. Germline assignment: CDR1 DFQATT and CDR2 SNEGSKA (reference sequence). V was clipped by 0 bases and J by 8 bases, with 7 bases between them. The DNA of the CDR3 is TGCAGTGCTAGAGATCTGGGCGAAAAACTGTTTTTT. It encodes CSARDLGEKLFF.

This rearrangement joins TRBV28 to TRBJ1-4, with TRBD1 matching over 7 bases. The germline gives CDR1 MDHEN, CDR2 SYDVKM. This CDR3 contains 14 residues. Trimming cost V 8 bases and J 5 bases; bases outside gene matches: 8. The DNA for the CDR3 is TGTGCCAGCTTGTTCAGGGGGGGAAATGAAAAACTGTTTTTT. It is translated as CASLFRGGNEKLFF.

As to this clonotype: An end of the junction does not agree with germline; a read error may underlie this. The genes are TRBV11-2 and TRBJ2-5; 8 nucleotides agree with TRBD2. TRBJ2-7 matches the DNA end more closely, so the J call is doubtful. Germline lookup yields CDR1 SGHAT and CDR2 FQNNGV. This CDR3 spans 17 amino acids. The CDR3 DNA reads TGTGCCAGCATCTTATTAGCGGGGTCCCATGTAAACTACGAGCAGTACTTC. This codes for CASILLAGSHVNYEQYF.

The rearrangement links TRBV20-1 to TRBJ2-5; 7 bases are a match to TRBD2. This CDR3 contains 15 residues. CDR1 DFQATT and CDR2 SNEGSKA come from the germline V gene (reference sequence). With 0 bases clipped from V and 2 bases from J, the junction kept 6 bases outside the gene matches. The CDR3 DNA reads TGCAGTGCTAGAGATATCAGCGGGGATCAAGAGACCCAGTACTTC. Translated: CSARDISGDQETQYF.

This clonotype has a handful of counts. V and J are TRBV4-2 and TRBJ2-5, with 7 positions matching TRBD2. Per germline, CDR1 LGHNA and CDR2 YNFKEQ. J gave up 7 bases and V 0 bases, and 5 bases lay outside the gene matches. This CDR3 has 14 residues. This chain's CDR3 is CASSQDSGPTTQYF. As DNA, the CDR3 is TGTGCCAGCAGCCAAGATAGCGGGCCTACGACCCAGTACTTC.

CDR3 sequence: CASSIERDPDSYNEQFF. CDR3 DNA sequence: TGTGCCAGCAGCATAGAACGGGACCCCGACTCCTACAATGAGCAGTTCTTC. The J gene is TRBJ2-1, the V gene TRBV9; either TRBD1 or TRBD2 may fit D (5 bases each). Trimming took off 4 bases at V and 0 bases at J, with 17 bases between the two ends. There are 17 residues in the CDR3. Germline V gene lookup returns CDR1 SGDLS and CDR2 YYNGEE. The variable domain in full, with the rest retrieved from reference TRBV9 and TRBJ2-1, is DSGVTQTPKHLITATGQRVTLRCSPRSGDLSVYWYQQSLDQGLQFLIQYYNGEERAKGNILERFSAQQFPDLHSELNLSSLELGDSALYFCASSIERDPDSYNEQFFGPGTRLTVL.

In this sample, this clonotype turned up a few times. The chain recombines TRBV11-3 with TRBJ2-2; 7 bases align to TRBD2. The CDR3 runs to 14 residues. V dropped 1 base and J dropped 6; count of bases not matched to a gene: 2. CDR1 and CDR2 (germline): SGHNT, YENEEA. The CDR3 sequence: CASSLGTRAGELFF. For the CDR3, the DNA is TGTGCCAGCAGCTTAGGGACTAGAGCCGGGGAGCTGTTTTTT. Filled out from reference TRBV11-3 and TRBJ2-2, the complete variable domain reads EAGVVQSPRYKIIEKKQPVAFWCNPISGHNTLYWYLQNLGQGPELLIRYENEEAVDDSQLPKDRFSAERLKGVDSTLKIQPAELGDSAVYLCASSLGTRAGELFFGEGSRLTVL.

This clonotype occurred a few times. The gene calls are TRBV19 and TRBJ1-4; no definite D call. The CDR3 contains 15 residues. V gave up 7 bases and J gave up 2 bases, with 14 bases separating them. From germline, CDR1 is LNHDA and CDR2 SQIVND (reference sequence). CDR3: CASKNWGKTNEKLFF. The CDR3 DNA reads TGTGCCAGTAAGAATTGGGGAAAGACTAATGAAAAACTGTTTTTT.